The clone carrying this TCR beta chain was counted many times. Its antigen is still unknown. Germline CDR1 SGHTA, CDR2 FQGTGA. The CDR3 totals 15 residues. Trimming stripped 1 base from V and 4 bases from J, with 14 bases between. For the second PCR, which ran for 7 to 11 cycles, a sample-barcoded 5' primer and a J-beta primer mix were used. Each cDNA molecule, via a template-switch adaptor with 12 random nucleotides, was tagged. MiXCR, applied by TCRdb to the 5' RACE reads, yields one record per CDR3 protein. The sample has approximately 700,000 distinct CDR3 sequences; around 32% are singletons. Donors gave 8.5 to 10 milliliters of peripheral blood apiece. This specimen belongs to a study of blood T cells in healthy people across ages. Study conclusions and caveats: Age showed a roughly linear inverse relationship with TCR beta diversity per million T cells.

Sequenced input: blood. J is TRBJ2-7 and V is TRBV7-3; possible D gene TRBD2, 6 bases. This TCR came from an elderly woman in good health. The CDR3 protein is CASSLKAGSWYEQYF. CDR3 in DNA: TGTGCCAGCAGCTTAAAGGCCGGGAGTTGGTACGAGCAGTACTTC.